Listed here is a single TCR beta chain. Germline CDR1 and CDR2: SNHLY and FYNNEI. The CDR3 contains 15 residues. V was clipped by 2 bases and J by 6 bases, with 13 bases between them. This sample is part of a study of blood T cell repertoires in COVID-19. Original handling: Amplification of reference gene primers was used by the study to estimate nucleated cell counts. Produced via immunoSEQ multiplex PCR; TCRdb's table is partial and in-frame only. The DNA gave D and trimming, while V, J and clone size come from that table. This repertoire shows around 250,000 clones, approximately 80% found once; its top ten account for roughly 2%.

The sequenced material came from peripheral blood. The sequence was collected from a man aged 25-45 years who had recovered from COVID-19. The chain has TRBV2 and TRBJ1-4; a weak D match, TRBD1 (5 bases). CDR3 amino acids: CASSERGPRDEKLFF. The CDR3 region has the DNA TGTGCCAGCAGTGAACGTGGTCCCAGGGATGAAAAACTGTTTTTT.